This T cell receptor beta chain was sequenced for a study of identifying expanded T cells in peripheral blood. Profiled with immunoSEQ multiplex PCR; TCRdb holds only in-frame clones, not every one. The data show approximately 91,000 clones, with around 88% seen just once and 4% held by the top ten. Study conclusions and caveats: Over approximately two and four weeks, about 15 and 19 clones changed, versus around 1.1 between replicates.

CDR1 is SGHDT and CDR2 is YYEEEE in the germline V gene. Trimming cost V 7 bases and J 1 base; bases outside gene matches: 10. This CDR3 has 16 residues. This clone was detected only once. The antigen remains unidentified. This receptor was taken from a person between 18 and 75 years old in good health. Sequences were obtained from blood. The chain couples TRBV5-6 to TRBJ2-2, with TRBD2 identical over 7 bases. This CDR3 reads CASLLGGGRNTGELFF. In DNA, the CDR3 is TGTGCCAGCCTCCTAGGAGGCGGGAGGAACACCGGGGAGCTGTTTTTT.